Below, 27 T cell receptor beta chains from the same sample are listed, as sequenced in a study of cytomegalovirus exposure and HLA in healthy donors. Profiling relied on immunoSEQ multiplex PCR, and the TCRdb table lists in-frame clones only, not all of them. This table holds 60,000 to 70,000 clones, 80% to 95% found once. Sequencing input: PBMCs. The source is a man aged 18 to 30 in good health and CMV-seropositive.

The V gene is TRBV7-8, the J gene TRBJ2-1; D is perhaps TRBD2 (6 bases). The V gene's germline CDR1 is SGHVS and CDR2 FQNEAQ. Trimming stripped 5 bases from V and 1 base from J, with 6 bases between. The CDR3 length is 13 residues. CDR3 protein: CASSGRSYNEQFF. DNA for the CDR3: TGTGCCAGCAGCGGGAGGTCCTACAATGAGCAGTTCTTC. The variable domain in full, completed from reference TRBV7-8 and TRBJ2-1, reads GAGVSQSPRYKVAKRGQDVALRCDPISGHVSLFWYQQALGQGPEFLTYFQNEAQLDKSGLPSDRFFAERPEGSVSTLKIQRTQQEDSAVYLCASSGRSYNEQFFGPGTRLTVL.

This clone came up once. The chain links TRBV28 to TRBJ2-1; TRBD2 might be the D (6 bases). V gave up 6 bases and J gave up 0 bases, with 12 bases separating them. CDR3 length equals 15 residues. In germline, CDR1 is MDHEN, CDR2 SYDVKM. CDR3 coding DNA: TGTGCCAGCAGGGGGGACTTGAGCTCCTACAATGAGCAGTTCTTC. Translation gives CASRGDLSSYNEQFF.

The rearrangement links TRBV2 to TRBJ1-2; 8 positions match TRBD1. Germline V CDR1 and CDR2: SNHLY, FYNNEI. The CDR3 is made up of 16 amino acids. V gave up 5 bases and J gave up 4 bases; unmatched junction bases: 12. The CDR3 region has the DNA TGTGCCAGCAGTTTTCCTTTCGGACAGGGTGGCTATGGCTACACCTTC. Translating gives CASSFPFGQGGYGYTF. The whole variable domain, filled in from reference TRBV2 and TRBJ1-2, reads EPEVTQTPSHQVTQMGQEVILRCVPISNHLYFYWYRQILGQKVEFLVSFYNNEISEKSEIFDDQFSVERPDGSNFTLKIRSTKLEDSAMYFCASSFPFGQGGYGYTFGSGTRLTVV.

For this clone: The germline gene is not matched at one end of the junction; a read error may be the cause. The rearrangement uses TRBV4-1 and TRBJ2-2, with D possibly matching TRBD1 (5 bases). CDR3 length equals 16 residues. Germline CDR1 MGHRA, CDR2 YSYEKL. CDR3 nucleotides: TGCGCCAGCAGCCATGCAGGGTCCGGCGGCACCAGGGAGCTGTTTTTT. Its translation is CASSHAGSGGTRELFF.

The chain recombines TRBV9 with TRBJ2-2; 10 nucleotides agree with TRBD2. V was pared by 5 bases and J by 6 bases, with 4 bases of the junction left unmatched. The CDR3 length is 14 residues. The germline V gene has CDR1 SGDLS and CDR2 YYNGEE. CDR3: CASRLAGPPGELFF. CDR3 in DNA: TGTGCCAGCAGACTAGCGGGACCGCCCGGGGAGCTGTTTTTT.

The V call is TRBV7-9, the J call TRBJ2-7; perhaps TRBD1 as D (6 bases). Germline V CDR1 and CDR2: SEHNR, FQNEAQ (reference sequence). V gave up 5 bases and J gave up 0 bases, with 11 bases separating them. CDR3 size: 14 residues. In DNA form, the CDR3 reads TGTGCCAGCAGCCACGACAGGTTCTCCTACGAGCAGTACTTC. Translating it yields CASSHDRFSYEQYF.

The chain employs TRBV28 and TRBJ1-5; D is unresolved. The CDR3 contains 11 residues. CDR1 MDHEN and CDR2 SYDVKM come from the germline V gene. V gave up 3 bases and J gave up 8 bases, with 5 bases separating them. CDR3 loop: CASSLAEPQHF. The DNA of the CDR3 is TGTGCCAGCAGTTTGGCAGAGCCCCAGCATTTT.

The V gene is TRBV10-3, the J gene TRBJ1-3, with D tentatively TRBD1 (6 bases). Trimming removed 6 bases from V and 4 bases from J, with 16 bases in between. The CDR3 loop spans 15 amino acids. The V gene's germline CDR1 is ENHRY and CDR2 SYGVKD. CDR3 sequence reads: CAISGQQTQGNTIYF. Written as DNA, the CDR3 is TGTGCCATCAGCGGACAGCAAACTCAGGGAAACACCATATATTTT.

This chain links TRBV7-2 with TRBJ1-1; D remains unclear. Trimming stripped 5 bases from V and 1 base from J, with 8 bases between. CDR3 size: 13 residues. CDR1 SGHTA and CDR2 FQGNSA come from the germline V gene. Written as DNA, the CDR3 is TGTGCCAGCAGCGGAACTAAGAACACTGAAGCTTTCTTT. Its protein is CASSGTKNTEAFF.

This chain joins TRBV27 and TRBJ2-4; 7 positions agree with TRBD2. Germline-derived CDR1 and CDR2 are MNHEY and SMNVEV (reference sequence). With V trimmed by 6 bases and J by 5 bases, 10 bases remained unmatched. This CDR3 has 15 amino acids. The chain's CDR3 is CASSHLLANQNIQYF. CDR3 bases: TGTGCCAGCAGCCACCTACTAGCGAACCAAAACATTCAGTACTTC.

As concerns this clone: The junction and the germline gene differ at one end; a read error may be behind it. This chain links TRBV4-1 with TRBJ1-1, with 10 bases identical to TRBD1. Germline CDR1 reads MGHRA; CDR2 reads YSYEKL. This CDR3 contains 17 residues. CDR3 nucleotide sequence: TGCGCCAGCAGGCAAGCCGGACAGGGGGGATTTGCCACTGAAGCTTTCTTT. It codes for CASRQAGQGGFATEAFF.

The V call is TRBV6-1, the J call TRBJ2-7; 13 bases fit TRBD2. The V segment lost 4 bases and the J segment 0 bases; nucleotides outside the gene matches: 0. The CDR3 runs to 15 residues. Germline V gene data show CDR1 as MNHNS and CDR2 as SASEGT. CDR3 coding DNA: TGTGCCAGCAGTGGGACTAGCGGGAGCTCCTACGAGCAGTACTTC. Protein sequence: CASSGTSGSSYEQYF.

The J gene is TRBJ1-1, the V gene TRBV29-1; 7 bases are a match to TRBD1. CDR1 is SQVTM and CDR2 is ANQGSEA in the germline V gene. Trimming cost V 2 bases and J 5 bases; bases outside gene matches: 5. The CDR3 length is 13 residues. CDR3 sequence reads: CSVENQGGTEAFF. The DNA for the CDR3 is TGCAGCGTTGAAAATCAGGGGGGAACTGAAGCTTTCTTT.

The rearrangement joins TRBV6-1 to TRBJ2-7; 10 bases are shared with TRBD1. Germline-derived CDR1 and CDR2 are MNHNS and SASEGT. This CDR3 is built from 16 residues. V dropped 4 bases and J dropped 9; count of bases not matched to a gene: 15. In nucleotides, the CDR3 is TGTGCCAGCAGTGTCGTTTTGCGGGGGACAGGGGATCGGCAGTACTTC. This gives the protein CASSVVLRGTGDRQYF.

The chain couples TRBV7-9 to TRBJ2-3; TRBD1 matches at 7 bases. The CDR3 runs to 16 residues. The V segment lost 5 bases and the J segment 7 bases; nucleotides outside the gene matches: 15. CDR1 is SEHNR, CDR2 FQNEAQ, per germline (reference sequence). The chain's CDR3 is CASSPRQGAGYNTQYF. In nucleotides, the CDR3 is TGTGCCAGCAGCCCCCGACAGGGAGCTGGATATAATACGCAGTATTTT.

The rearrangement joins TRBV6-5 to TRBJ1-4; 10 bases map to TRBD1. This CDR3 contains 15 residues. Unmatched junction bases numbered 1, after V lost 0 bases and J lost 6 bases. Germline V gene data show CDR1 as MNHEY and CDR2 as SVGAGI. The CDR3 coding sequence is TGTGCCAGCAGTTACTCAGGGACAGGGGATGAAAAACTGTTTTTT. Its protein product is CASSYSGTGDEKLFF.

The CDR3 DNA reads TGTGCCAGCAGCTTAGCAGGGACTAGCGGCGAGCAGTACTTC. As protein: CASSLAGTSGEQYF. This chain uses TRBV11-2 with TRBJ2-7; 11 bases are a match to TRBD2. The junction had 2 bases not matched to a gene; V was cut back by 1 base and J by 6 bases. The CDR3 runs 14 residues. Germline V gene lookup returns CDR1 SGHAT and CDR2 FQNNGV.

This clone was seen only a few times. CDR3 sequence (DNA): TGTGCCAGCAGTTCACCGGGACAGGGAGGCCACGAGCAGTACTTC. Protein sequence: CASSSPGQGGHEQYF. The chain is built from TRBV6-5 and TRBJ2-7; the match to TRBD1 covers 9 bases. V shed 4 bases and J 5 bases; nucleotides not matched to a gene: 9. CDR3 length equals 15 residues. The germline gives CDR1 MNHEY, CDR2 SVGAGI.

This clone was recorded once. The chain is built from TRBV29-1 and TRBJ1-1; 8 bases are shared with TRBD1. The trim removed 2 bases at V and 7 bases at J, leaving 6 bases unmatched. The CDR3 extends over 13 amino acids. Germline V gene sequence: CDR1 SQVTM, CDR2 ANQGSEA. The chain's CDR3 is CSVEQGTGSEAFF. CDR3 nucleotides: TGCAGCGTTGAACAGGGGACAGGCAGTGAAGCTTTCTTT. Full variable domain (remainder filled in from reference TRBV29-1 and TRBJ1-1): SAVISQKPSRDICQRGTSLTIQCQVDSQVTMMFWYRQQPGQSLTLIATANQGSEATYESGFVIDKFPISRPNLTFSTLTVSNMSPEDSSIYLCSVEQGTGSEAFFGQGTRLTVV.

The rearrangement links TRBV6-5 to TRBJ1-2, with 10 bases aligning to TRBD1. V was clipped by 7 bases and J by 6 bases; unmatched bases: 11. From germline, CDR1 is MNHEY and CDR2 SVGAGI. The CDR3 length is 15 residues. As DNA, the CDR3 is TGTGCCAGCACCAAAAGAGGGACAGGGGTGAATGGCTACACCTTC. It codes for CASTKRGTGVNGYTF.

In this sample, this clone turned up once. The CDR3 nucleotides read TGTGCCAGCAGCTTCGACGGGACAGCATACGAGCAGTACTTC. Protein sequence: CASSFDGTAYEQYF. This sequence joins TRBV7-6 and TRBJ2-7, with 7 bases identical to TRBD1. The CDR3 totals 14 residues. Per germline, CDR1 SGHVS and CDR2 FNYEAQ. The V gene end was trimmed by 3 bases and the J gene end by 4 bases; junction bases not matched to a gene: 6. The whole variable domain, filled in from reference TRBV7-6 and TRBJ2-7, reads GAGVSQSPRYKVTKRGQDVALRCDPISGHVSLYWYRQALGQGPEFLTYFNYEAQQDKSGLPNDRFSAERPEGSISTLTIQRTEQRDSAMYRCASSFDGTAYEQYFGPGTRLTVT.

The rearrangement uses TRBV19 and TRBJ2-7; the match to TRBD1 covers 7 bases. Per the germline V gene, CDR1 is LNHDA and CDR2 is SQIVND (reference sequence). V lost 8 bases to trimming and J lost 7 bases; unmatched junction nucleotides: 14. The CDR3 consists of 14 residues. CDR3 amino acids: CASSWDRDLSEQYF. CDR3 DNA sequence: TGTGCCAGTTCTTGGGACAGAGACCTCTCAGAGCAGTACTTC.

The DNA of the CDR3 is TGTGCCAGCAGCTTAGTACAGGGTGACAATCAGCCCCAGCATTTT. Residues: CASSLVQGDNQPQHF. This chain connects TRBV7-6 to TRBJ1-5, with TRBD1 as a possible D gene (6 bases). The V end was cut by 1 base, the J end by 3 bases, with 10 bases between. In germline, CDR1 is SGHVS, CDR2 FNYEAQ. The CDR3 spans 15 residues. The full variable domain, completed using reference TRBV7-6 and TRBJ1-5, is GAGVSQSPRYKVTKRGQDVALRCDPISGHVSLYWYRQALGQGPEFLTYFNYEAQQDKSGLPNDRFSAERPEGSISTLTIQRTEQRDSAMYRCASSLVQGDNQPQHFGDGTRLSIL.

The chain employs TRBV14 and TRBJ2-1; 7 bases are shared with TRBD2. Germline V gene lookup returns CDR1 SGHDN and CDR2 FVKESK. This CDR3 has 14 residues. The junction had 7 bases not matched to a gene; V was cut back by 4 bases and J by 7 bases. The CDR3 protein is CASSPRLAVNEQFF. CDR3 nucleotide sequence: TGTGCCAGCAGCCCCCGACTAGCAGTAAATGAGCAGTTCTTC.

DNA of the CDR3: TGTGCCAGCAGCCAGCGGGGGGAGAGGAATACAGATACGCAGTATTTT. Residues: CASSQRGERNTDTQYF. V gene TRBV14 combines with J gene TRBJ2-3, with 8 bases matching TRBD2. Germline CDR1 is SGHDN and CDR2 is FVKESK. The CDR3 runs 16 residues. V shed 3 bases and J 3 bases; nucleotides not matched to a gene: 8.

V usage is TRBV4-2 and J usage is TRBJ2-5, with 10 bases matching TRBD2. The germline gives CDR1 LGHNA, CDR2 YNFKEQ. V was clipped by 0 bases and J by 4 bases; unmatched bases: 2. The length of the CDR3 is 15 residues. CDR3 DNA: TGTGCCAGCAGCCAAGAGCCTAGCGGGAGAGAGACCCAGTACTTC. Its translation is CASSQEPSGRETQYF.

This clone was counted between two and nine times. J is TRBJ2-7 and V is TRBV4-2; unclear D gene. The length of the CDR3 is 13 residues. Trimming took 0 bases from V and 2 from J, leaving 5 bases between them. Per the germline V gene, CDR1 is LGHNA and CDR2 is YNFKEQ. The CDR3 is CASSQDYAYEQYF. The CDR3 nucleotides are TGTGCCAGCAGCCAAGATTATGCCTACGAGCAGTACTTC.